This T cell receptor (beta chain) is from a study of blood T cell repertoires in COVID-19. Overall study context: COVID-19 samples from acute and convalescent phases originated in the United States, Italy and Spain.

CDR1 is MGHDK and CDR2 is SYGVNS in the germline V gene. CDR3 length equals 14 residues. Trimming removed 6 bases from V and 3 bases from J; junction bases left unmatched: 5. In the study's own analysis: Estimates of nucleated cell counts were drawn from the amplification of reference gene primers. Assay used: immunoSEQ multiplex PCR; TCRdb lists only in-frame clones, some missing. V, J and clone size derive from that table, while D and trimming were established from the DNA sequence. The repertoire holds approximately 240,000 clones, around nine tenths seen once, with 2% to 2.5% in the top ten. The J gene is TRBJ1-2, the V gene TRBV25-1; 9 bases are a match to TRBD1. The sequencing sample was made of peripheral blood. This TCR was recovered from a woman in her thirties or forties who had recovered from COVID-19. CDR3 amino acids: CASRRTGDDYGYTF. As DNA, the CDR3 is TGTGCCAGCAGACGGACAGGGGATGACTATGGCTACACCTTC.